This T cell receptor beta chain was documented in a study of graft-versus-host responses after intestinal transplantation (dated by TCRdb to about 2021). Notes on the research overall: The transplants that recipients got were multivisceral, liver-intestinal, or isolated intestinal. All recipients received anti-thymocyte globulin induction followed by maintenance tacrolimus and steroids for roughly 3 years. Bulk TCR-beta CDR3 sequencing was used to track graft-versus-host and host-versus-graft alloreactive T cell clones in the graft, circulation and bone marrow after intestinal transplantation. Alloreactive clones were identified by sequencing pre-transplant mixed lymphocyte reaction products and comparing these products with unstimulated pre-transplant donor and recipient T cells. The cohort enrolled 20 to 30 intestinal transplant recipients including one retransplant, and a few patients lacking pretransplant specimens were excluded. A peak of at least 4% donor T cells among recipient peripheral blood mononuclear cells was the definition used for donor T cell macrochimerism. Samples from a few later patients were sequenced in-house on an Illumina MiSeq with MiXCR processing rather than by the commercial service.

Library generation was performed with the immunoSEQ multiplex PCR assay. For most patients, high-throughput TCR-beta CDR3 sequencing of genomic DNA was performed by Adaptive Biotechnologies. Turning to the authors' computational methods: Adaptive's ImmunoSEQ software supplied the TCR sequencing data for 15 to 20 patients, while MiXCR and VDJtools were used to process a few other patients. CDR3 nucleotide sequences shared between donor and recipient were removed because the origin of such sequences could not be assigned. To be classed as alloreactive, a clone needed at least 2-fold expansion over unstimulated cells and a minimum CFSE-low frequency of 0.002% (template counts) or 0.001% (read counts). Clones detected in sequenced pre-transplant spleen, lymph node, or MLR CFSE-low populations of the donor or recipient were defined as mappable. Cumulative frequency of alloreactive clones was calculated as a percentage of all sequences weighted by copy number. TCRdb carries this immuneACCESS record with in-frame sequences only. Its versions omit some clonotypes, under half of them owing to an unresolved V gene in the studies checked, with the rest unexplained. The V and J calls and the clone size are those of that table, but D and trimming were determined from the DNA. The sample table holds tens of thousands of clones, of which roughly 89% were seen once. Approximately 5.1% of the sample goes to the ten largest clones.

The paper's findings and limits, for the study overall: Peak levels of circulating GvH clones were associated with declines in HvG clones early after transplant. In the allografts of patients with donor T cell macrochimerism, GvH to HvG T cell clonal ratios were high. GvH clones were detected in recipient bone marrow, and some appeared earlier in ileal mucosa or blood, consistent with an intestinal mucosal origin. The relatively low number and heterogeneity of intestinal transplant patients limited the conclusions.

The CDR3 spans 12 residues, from the cysteine through the phenylalanine. Only the CDR3 DNA is retained, 36 bases long and in frame from the first base. The germline V gene (reference sequence) gives CDR1 as PRHDT and CDR2 as FYEKMQ. Note on this clone: Its specific antigen is unknown. Base qualities were left out, and no much larger clone turns up one base away.

Blood samples were collected up to 4 times in the first month after transplant and then at least monthly when available. The receptor's source is a human patient who received an intestinal transplant, so some T cells may come from the graft donor. Sequencing used PBMCs, obtained approximately 660 days after intestinal transplant. The chain was built from TRBV13 and TRBJ1-1; no D segment can be confidently identified. This receptor carries the CDR3 CASEWMNTEAFF. The nucleotide sequence reads as follows: TGTGCTTCGGAGTGGATGAACACTGAAGCTTTCTTT.